Listed here are 32 T cell receptor beta chains from one sample, sequenced in a study of identical twins. TCRdb passed the 5' RACE reads through MiXCR, listing each CDR3 protein once. The profile shows around 490,000 distinct CDR3 sequences, 20% to 25% of them singletons. These same records also appear under a second study, on yellow fever vaccine responses in identical twins.

The sequencing input was CD4+ T cells sorted from blood. The receptor source for this set is a woman aged 18-35 years in good health.

This chain uses TRBV12-3 or TRBV12-4 with TRBJ2-2; 8 bases are a match to TRBD1. V trimming: 2 bases; J trimming: 7 bases; junction bases outside the gene matches: 12. The CDR3 is 17 residues long. This chain's CDR3 is CASSLYGQGSYSGELFF. The CDR3 nucleotides read TGTGCCAGCAGTTTATACGGACAGGGAAGCTATAGCGGGGAGCTGTTTTTT.

On this clonotype: Being one base from a much bigger clone, this may be a read error. The rearrangement joins TRBV29-1 to TRBJ2-1, with D perhaps matching TRBD2 (6 bases). Germline V gene sequence: CDR1 SQVTM, CDR2 ANQGSEA. This CDR3 comprises 13 residues. The CDR3 DNA sequence: TGCATCGTTAAACCCGGGACTGTGGGTGAGCAGTTCTTC. Its translation: CIVKPGTVGEQFF.

This clonotype was seen a handful of times. The J gene is TRBJ2-1, the V gene TRBV11-2, with a weak D call TRBD2 (5 bases). The germline V and J ends were trimmed by 5 bases and 10 bases, with 18 bases remaining between them. In germline, CDR1 is SGHAT, CDR2 FQNNGV. CDR3 length: 14 residues. The CDR3 sequence is CASSPSSLVAEQFF. DNA of the CDR3: TGTGCCAGCAGCCCCTCCTCACTAGTCGCGGAGCAGTTCTTC.

This clonotype was seen more than once but under ten times. J is TRBJ1-1 and V is TRBV15; no definite D call. The CDR3 is made up of 13 amino acids. CDR1 is LNHNV and CDR2 is YYDKDF in the germline V gene (reference sequence). V gave up 3 bases and J gave up 7 bases, with 12 bases separating them. The DNA for the CDR3 is TGTGCCACCAGCAGCGCTGAGCGGGGTGAAGCTTTCTTT. Its protein is CATSSAERGEAFF.

DNA for the CDR3: TGCGCCAGCAGCTTGCCTGGGACTAGCTACAATGAGCAGTTCTTC. Translation: CASSLPGTSYNEQFF. The chain has TRBV5-1 and TRBJ2-1; 8 bases map to TRBD2. Germline V CDR1 and CDR2: SGHRS, YFSETQ. The CDR3 totals 15 residues. J lost 3 bases, V lost 1 base, and 3 bases had no gene match.

This clonotype was detected a few times. The chain carries TRBV7-3 and TRBJ2-3, with D perhaps matching TRBD2 (6 bases). This CDR3 contains 16 residues. Germline V gives CDR1 SGHTA, CDR2 FQGTGA. Trimming pared 2 bases from V and 2 bases from J, leaving 14 bases between. CDR3 amino acids: CASSLGLIGSTDTQYF. The DNA of the CDR3 is TGTGCCAGCAGCTTAGGACTAATCGGGTCCACAGATACGCAGTATTTT.

The chain employs TRBV7-9 and TRBJ2-2; D remains ambiguous. CDR3 length: 10 amino acids. The V end was cut by 11 bases, the J end by 4 bases, with 5 bases between. CDR1 and CDR2 from the germline V gene are SEHNR and FQNEAQ (reference sequence). The CDR3 sequence: CAAVTGELFF. The CDR3 DNA reads as TGTGCCGCCGTCACCGGGGAGCTGTTTTTT.

The sample holds a few counts of this clonotype. This sequence joins TRBV3-1 and TRBJ2-6; maybe TRBD2 (7 bases). V was trimmed by 2 bases and J by 2 bases, leaving 13 bases between them. Germline V lookup: CDR1 LGHDT, CDR2 YNNKEL (reference sequence). There are 17 residues in the CDR3. As DNA, the CDR3 is TGTGCCAGCAGCCAAACTCGGGGGGCAGCTGGGGCCAACGTCCTGACTTTC. It codes for CASSQTRGAAGANVLTF.

DNA of the CDR3: TGCGCCAGCACCCGAGGAACGGGACTAGCTAGCACAGATACGCAGTATTTT. It is translated as CASTRGTGLASTDTQYF. The chain is built from TRBV5-1 and TRBJ2-3, with TRBD2 matching 9 bases. The CDR3 totals 17 residues. CDR1 is SGHRS and CDR2 is YFSETQ in the germline V gene. The trim removed 6 bases at V and 0 bases at J, leaving 11 bases unmatched.

This clonotype was seen only a few times. The gene calls are TRBV28 and TRBJ2-5; 9 positions agree with TRBD1. This CDR3 is 15 amino acids long. From germline, CDR1 is MDHEN and CDR2 SYDVKM. J gave up 5 bases and V 2 bases, and 6 bases lay outside the gene matches. The CDR3 loop reads CASSLGTGRHETQYF. CDR3 DNA sequence: TGTGCCAGCAGTTTAGGGACAGGGAGGCACGAGACCCAGTACTTC.

This clonotype was counted a few times. V is TRBV5-1 and J is TRBJ2-6; D perhaps matches TRBD1 (6 bases). The germline CDR1 and CDR2 sequences are SGHRS and YFSETQ. The CDR3 extends over 17 amino acids. V lost 3 bases and J 0 bases, leaving 13 bases between the germline ends. CDR3 loop: CASSSGQRSSGANVLTF. CDR3 nucleotide sequence: TGCGCCAGCAGCTCCGGACAGAGAAGCTCTGGGGCCAACGTCCTGACTTTC.

The genes are TRBV5-6 and TRBJ1-2; tentative D call: TRBD1 (5 bases). The CDR3 extends over 16 amino acids. Germline values: CDR1 SGHDT, CDR2 YYEEEE. Trimming stripped 0 bases from V and 3 bases from J, with 15 bases between. Here the CDR3 DNA reads TGTGCCAGCAGCTTGGCGTCAGGGAAAGGGGACTATGGCTACACCTTC. It translates to CASSLASGKGDYGYTF. The full variable domain, rest sourced from reference TRBV5-6 and TRBJ1-2, is DAGVTQSPTHLIKTRGQQVTLRCSPKSGHDTVSWYQQALGQGPQFIFQYYEEEERQRGNFPDRFSGHQFPNYSSELNVNALLLGDSALYLCASSLASGKGDYGYTFGSGTRLTVV.

This rearrangement joins TRBV5-1 to TRBJ2-1; perhaps TRBD1 as D (5 bases). The CDR3 runs 16 residues. Trimming took off 0 bases at V and 0 bases at J, with 10 bases between the two ends. Germline lookup yields CDR1 SGHRS and CDR2 YFSETQ. The CDR3 sequence is CASSLGGVGSYNEQFF. CDR3 coding DNA: TGCGCCAGCAGCTTGGGGGGCGTGGGCTCCTACAATGAGCAGTTCTTC.

This chain connects TRBV19 to TRBJ1-5; 12 bases line up with TRBD1. The CDR3 length is 14 residues. Trimming removed 5 bases from V and 6 bases from J; junction bases left unmatched: 2. Germline CDR1 is LNHDA and CDR2 is SQIVND (reference sequence). The CDR3 region is CASSGTGGTQPQHF. The CDR3, as DNA: TGTGCCAGTAGTGGGACAGGGGGCACTCAGCCCCAGCATTTT.

Concerning this clonotype itself: At one of its ends the junction is not consistent with the germline gene, which may arise from a read error. The rearrangement uses TRBV20-1 and TRBJ2-7, with D unclear. Germline V gives CDR1 DFQATT, CDR2 SNEGSKA (reference sequence). The CDR3 spans 12 residues. The CDR3 sequence is CSARGVGGPPNF. In DNA, the CDR3 is TGCAGTGCTAGAGGAGTGGGTGGACCCCCTAACTTC.

This clonotype was observed a few times. CDR3 coding DNA: TGTGCCAGCAGCAGGGTAGCGGGGGGTCTTAAGGAGCAGTTCTTC. It yields the protein CASSRVAGGLKEQFF. J is TRBJ2-1 and V is TRBV12-3 or TRBV12-4; 10 nucleotides agree with TRBD2. The CDR3 totals 15 residues. Trimming took 6 bases from V and 10 from J; bases not matched to a gene: 12.

The chain recombines TRBV27 with TRBJ2-2; no reliable D call. In germline, CDR1 is MNHEY, CDR2 SMNVEV (reference sequence). The V and J ends lost 3 bases and 6 bases respectively, with 14 bases between them. This CDR3 region has 15 residues. The CDR3 DNA reads as TGTGCCAGCAGTTTTTACAGCTCCCGGGCCGGGGAGCTGTTTTTT. This codes for CASSFYSSRAGELFF.

This clonotype was detected only a few times. V is TRBV5-1 and J is TRBJ1-2; TRBD1 aligns across 7 bases. Looked up from germline, CDR1 is SGHRS and CDR2 is YFSETQ. V shed 0 bases, J shed 0 bases, and the junction held 5 bases outside the gene matches. The CDR3 runs 16 residues. Here the CDR3 DNA reads TGCGCCAGCAGCTTGGAGTTACAGGGGACTAACTATGGCTACACCTTC. This gives the protein CASSLELQGTNYGYTF.

The rearrangement uses TRBV5-1 and TRBJ2-5; a possible D gene is TRBD2 (6 bases). V gave up 3 bases and J gave up 0 bases, with 9 bases separating them. The CDR3 is made up of 14 amino acids. The germline gives CDR1 SGHRS, CDR2 YFSETQ. In DNA form, the CDR3 reads TGCGCCAGCAGCTCTGGGACTTACCAAGAGACCCAGTACTTC. This codes for CASSSGTYQETQYF. Filled out from reference TRBV5-1 and TRBJ2-5, the complete variable domain reads KAGVTQTPRYLIKTRGQQVTLSCSPISGHRSVSWYQQTPGQGLQFLFEYFSETQRNKGNFPGRFSGRQFSNSRSEMNVSTLELGDSALYLCASSSGTYQETQYFGPGTRLLVL.

The table lists this clonotype with a few counts. J is TRBJ1-1 and V is TRBV20-1; D gene uncertain. V gave up 2 bases and J gave up 2 bases, with 9 bases separating them. From germline, CDR1 is DFQATT and CDR2 SNEGSKA (reference sequence). The CDR3 loop spans 13 amino acids. The CDR3 DNA sequence: TGCAGTGCTAGATTGCCGGGAAACACTGAAGCTTTCTTT. Translated, it gives CSARLPGNTEAFF.

This clonotype showed up just once. This chain joins TRBV20-1 and TRBJ2-5; D unclear. V lost 1 base and J lost 2, with 8 bases in between. The germline CDR1 and CDR2 sequences are DFQATT and SNEGSKA (reference sequence). The CDR3 is 13 residues long. The CDR3 region is CSARGLTQETQYF. The DNA of the CDR3 is TGCAGTGCTAGAGGGTTGACGCAAGAGACCCAGTACTTC.

The gene calls are TRBV5-1 and TRBJ2-3, with 9 bases matching TRBD2. Trimming at V came to 5 bases and at J to 1 base, leaving 5 bases not matched to a gene. The CDR3 covers 15 residues. Per germline, CDR1 SGHRS and CDR2 YFSETQ. This CDR3 reads CASRTGGGGTDTQYF. In nucleotides, the CDR3 is TGCGCCAGCAGAACGGGCGGGGGGGGCACAGATACGCAGTATTTT.

This clonotype was seen more than once but under ten times. The chain couples TRBV6-1 to TRBJ2-1; TRBD1 matches 8 bases. Trimming removed 3 bases from V and 9 bases from J; junction bases left unmatched: 4. The CDR3 extends over 13 amino acids. Germline values: CDR1 MNHNS, CDR2 SASEGT. The CDR3 DNA sequence: TGTGCCAGCAGTGACAGGGGGCTAGGTGAGCAGTTCTTC. This gives the protein CASSDRGLGEQFF.

CDR3 bases: TGTGCCACCCAAGGGGGCAGGGTAGCTGGTCGTCTCGAGCAGTACGTC. It encodes CATQGGRVAGRLEQYV. The chain links TRBV10-3 to TRBJ2-7; the match to TRBD1 covers 7 bases. The CDR3 is made up of 16 amino acids. J was trimmed by 6 bases and V by 10 bases; bases with no gene match: 21. Germline values: CDR1 ENHRY, CDR2 SYGVKD.

This clonotype was recorded a few times. V is TRBV12-3 or TRBV12-4 and J is TRBJ1-2; no firm D call. The CDR3 sequence is 15 residues long. Trimming left V 6 bases short and J 5 bases short, with 19 bases between. CDR3 in amino acids: CASRTGEARLYGYTF. DNA of the CDR3: TGTGCCAGCAGGACTGGGGAAGCTCGCCTATATGGCTACACCTTC.

This clonotype was detected only a few times. V is TRBV6-1 and J is TRBJ1-1; no reliable D call. The V and J ends lost 4 bases and 0 bases respectively, with 12 bases between them. Germline V gene lookup returns CDR1 MNHNS and CDR2 SASEGT. There are 15 residues in the CDR3. The CDR3 sequence: CASSVGLVVNTEAFF. For the CDR3, the DNA is TGTGCCAGCAGTGTGGGCCTAGTGGTGAACACTGAAGCTTTCTTT.

The sample holds a few counts of this clonotype. The chain uses TRBV2 and TRBJ1-1; D not resolved. Trimming removed 1 base from V and 6 bases from J, with 9 bases in between. The CDR3 runs 13 residues. In germline, CDR1 is SNHLY, CDR2 FYNNEI. In DNA form, the CDR3 reads TGTGCCAGCAGTGAAGAGGTAGACGCTGAAGCTTTCTTT. This translates into CASSEEVDAEAFF.

This clonotype was counted between two and nine times. This chain connects TRBV12-3 or TRBV12-4 to TRBJ1-5; D unclear. V was clipped by 3 bases and J by 4 bases, with 10 bases between them. CDR3 length equals 14 residues. The CDR3 coding sequence is TGTGCCAGCAGTTTTGAGGGTTGGAATCAGCCCCAGCATTTT. Translating it yields CASSFEGWNQPQHF.

At least ten counts were recorded for this clonotype. CDR3: CASSLTSVDTQYF. DNA of the CDR3: TGCGCCAGCAGCTTGACTTCTGTGGATACGCAGTATTTT. This sequence joins TRBV5-1 and TRBJ2-3; D remains ambiguous. The CDR3 totals 13 residues. V was cut by 1 base and J by 6 bases, with 9 bases left in between. Germline V gives CDR1 SGHRS, CDR2 YFSETQ. The full variable domain, its missing parts supplied by reference TRBV5-1 and TRBJ2-3, is KAGVTQTPRYLIKTRGQQVTLSCSPISGHRSVSWYQQTPGQGLQFLFEYFSETQRNKGNFPGRFSGRQFSNSRSEMNVSTLELGDSALYLCASSLTSVDTQYFGPGTRLTVL.

The chain links TRBV7-8 to TRBJ1-5; tentative D call: TRBD1 (5 bases). Trimming pared 1 base from V and 0 bases from J, leaving 10 bases between. Germline assignment: CDR1 SGHVS and CDR2 FQNEAQ. This CDR3 has 16 residues. The CDR3 DNA reads TGTGCCAGCAGCTTAGAGGGGTTGTATAGCAATCAGCCCCAGCATTTT. This encodes CASSLEGLYSNQPQHF.

This clonotype turned up a few times. The V and J genes are TRBV4-2 and TRBJ2-5; 8 bases are a match to TRBD2. V lost 4 bases and J lost 4; bases outside the gene matches: 11. The CDR3 runs 16 residues. Germline lookup yields CDR1 LGHNA and CDR2 YNFKEQ. The CDR3 nucleotides read TGTGCCAGCAGCCTCCTTTTGGCGGGGGGCGGAGAGACCCAGTACTTC. It specifies CASSLLLAGGGETQYF.

The V and J genes are TRBV12-3 or TRBV12-4 and TRBJ2-1; 8 bases are a match to TRBD1. The CDR3 loop spans 13 amino acids. V gave up 2 bases and J gave up 9 bases; unmatched junction bases: 3. CDR3 sequence (DNA): TGTGCCAGCAGTTTACAGGGGGCGGGTGAGCAGTTCTTC. This gives the protein CASSLQGAGEQFF.